The rows below give T cell receptor beta chains drawn from one sample of a study of blood T cell repertoires in COVID-19. Sequencing was performed with immunoSEQ multiplex PCR; in TCRdb, only in-frame clones are kept and a portion is missing. The profile covers approximately 220,000 clones, with 86% appearing a single time and around 4.5% taken by the ten largest. Sequences were obtained from PBMCs or T cells enriched from blood (not recorded which). The receptors stem from a woman younger than 45 who had been exposed to COVID-19. Both conserved end residues are part of each CDR3. Fields, in order: CDR3 protein, CDR3 DNA, J gene, D gene, V gene, clone size. A D gene is named only where the DNA matches it firmly. Expanded clones get a size class; other rows say once, few or many, or leave the size out.

cdr3_aa: CASSPYAVRLGKLFF
cdr3_nt: TGTGCCAGCAGCCCCTACGCGGTGCGTCTTGGAAAACTGTTTTTT
j_call: TRBJ1-4
d_call: -
v_call: TRBV7-9
clone_size: -

cdr3_aa: CASSQGRAGITDTQYF
cdr3_nt: TGTGCCAGCAGCCAAGGCCGGGCAGGGATCACAGATACGCAGTATTTT
j_call: TRBJ2-3
d_call: -
v_call: TRBV14
clone_size: -

cdr3_aa: CASSLTGNFHGNTIYF
cdr3_nt: TGTGCCAGCAGCTTGACCGGGAACTTTCATGGAAACACCATATATTTT
j_call: TRBJ1-3
d_call: -
v_call: TRBV28
clone_size: -

cdr3_aa: CASSLARLAGGNTGELFF
cdr3_nt: TGTGCCAGCAGCTTAGCTCGACTAGCGGGGGGTAACACCGGGGAGCTGTTTTTT
j_call: TRBJ2-2
d_call: TRBD2
v_call: TRBV7-9
clone_size: -

cdr3_aa: CAISDGDSVPFF
cdr3_nt: TGTGCCATCAGTGATGGGGACAGTGTTCCGTTTTTT
j_call: TRBJ1-4
d_call: TRBD1
v_call: TRBV10-3
clone_size: -

cdr3_aa: CASSPPTGETQYF
cdr3_nt: TGTGCCAGCTCACCACCGACCGGGGAGACCCAGTACTTC
j_call: TRBJ2-5
d_call: -
v_call: TRBV18
clone_size: -

cdr3_aa: CASSVYDSGGPSEQYF
cdr3_nt: TGTGCCAGCAGCGTATATGATAGCGGGGGCCCTTCCGAGCAGTACTTC
j_call: TRBJ2-7
d_call: TRBD2
v_call: TRBV9
clone_size: -

cdr3_aa: CASSSTGFGNTIYF
cdr3_nt: TGCGCCAGCAGCTCTACAGGGTTTGGAAACACCATATATTTT
j_call: TRBJ1-3
d_call: -
v_call: TRBV5-1
clone_size: once

cdr3_aa: CASSQGTSGYNEQFF
cdr3_nt: TGTGCCAGCAGCCAAGGGACTAGTGGGTACAATGAGCAGTTCTTC
j_call: TRBJ2-1
d_call: TRBD2
v_call: TRBV4-2
clone_size: -

cdr3_aa: CASTHPGGAKNIQYF
cdr3_nt: TGCGCCAGCACCCACCCGGGGGGGGCCAAAAACATTCAGTACTTC
j_call: TRBJ2-4
d_call: TRBD2
v_call: TRBV5-1
clone_size: -

cdr3_aa: CASSVRRTGGNTQYF
cdr3_nt: TGTGCCAGCAGCGTAAGACGGACCGGGGGGAATACGCAGTATTTT
j_call: TRBJ2-3
d_call: TRBD2
v_call: TRBV7-2
clone_size: -

cdr3_aa: CALGGGMNTEAFF
cdr3_nt: TGTGCCCTCGGGGGAGGGATGAACACTGAAGCTTTCTTT
j_call: TRBJ1-1
d_call: -
v_call: TRBV2
clone_size: -

cdr3_aa: CASSSTDRLNEKLFF
cdr3_nt: TGTGCCAGCAGTTCGACGGACAGACTGAATGAAAAACTGTTTTTT
j_call: TRBJ1-4
d_call: -
v_call: TRBV25-1
clone_size: once

cdr3_aa: CASSQSVDRELFF
cdr3_nt: TGCGCCAGCAGTCAATCTGTTGACAGGGAGCTGTTTTTT
j_call: TRBJ2-2
d_call: -
v_call: TRBV23-1
clone_size: -

cdr3_aa: CASSPGTVRDTQYF
cdr3_nt: TGTGCCAGCAGCCCAGGGACTGTTCGTGATACGCAGTATTTT
j_call: TRBJ2-3
d_call: -
v_call: TRBV11-2
clone_size: -

cdr3_aa: CASSLAGGQGTEAFF
cdr3_nt: TGCGCCAGCAGCTTGGCCGGGGGGCAGGGCACTGAAGCTTTCTTT
j_call: TRBJ1-1
d_call: -
v_call: TRBV5-1
clone_size: -

cdr3_aa: CASSKETGAGGYTF
cdr3_nt: TGTGCCAGCAGCAAAGAGACAGGGGCCGGGGGCTACACCTTC
j_call: TRBJ1-2
d_call: -
v_call: TRBV21-1
clone_size: -

cdr3_aa: CASSPGLAGALRTDTQYF
cdr3_nt: TGTGCCAGCAGCCCGGGACTAGCGGGGGCCTTACGCACAGATACGCAGTATTTT
j_call: TRBJ2-3
d_call: TRBD2
v_call: TRBV3-1/TRBV3-2
clone_size: -

cdr3_aa: CASSLGGGVANYGYTF
cdr3_nt: TGTGCCAGCAGCTTAGGGGGCGGGGTAGCGAACTATGGCTACACCTTC
j_call: TRBJ1-2
d_call: -
v_call: TRBV11-2
clone_size: -

cdr3_aa: CASSFGTTGELFF
cdr3_nt: TGCGCCAGCAGCTTCGGGACAACCGGGGAGCTGTTTTTT
j_call: TRBJ2-2
d_call: -
v_call: TRBV5-1
clone_size: -

cdr3_aa: CAWRLRDRGLNSPLHF
cdr3_nt: TGTGCCTGGAGGTTAAGGGACAGGGGGCTCAATTCACCCCTCCACTTT
j_call: TRBJ1-6
d_call: TRBD1
v_call: TRBV30
clone_size: -

cdr3_aa: CASSLRPGKLFF
cdr3_nt: TGTGCCAGCAGCTTACGACCGGGGAAACTGTTTTTT
j_call: TRBJ1-4
d_call: -
v_call: TRBV11-2
clone_size: once

cdr3_aa: CASRRQGVYTF
cdr3_nt: TGTGCCAGTAGGAGACAGGGGGTCTACACCTTC
j_call: TRBJ1-2
d_call: TRBD1
v_call: TRBV19
clone_size: -

cdr3_aa: CASSIGDRGLTGELFF
cdr3_nt: TGTGCCAGTAGTATTGGGGACAGGGGGCTCACCGGGGAGCTGTTTTTT
j_call: TRBJ2-2
d_call: TRBD1
v_call: TRBV19
clone_size: once

cdr3_aa: CASRATRLAGGTDTQYF
cdr3_nt: TGTGCCAGCAGGGCAACACGACTAGCGGGGGGCACAGATACGCAGTATTTT
j_call: TRBJ2-3
d_call: TRBD2
v_call: TRBV2
clone_size: -

cdr3_aa: CASSAEIHGAVSPLHF
cdr3_nt: TGTGCCAGCAGCGCGGAAATACACGGTGCAGTTTCACCCCTCCACTTT
j_call: TRBJ1-6
d_call: -
v_call: TRBV5-4
clone_size: -

cdr3_aa: CASSGRTSGTSTDTQYF
cdr3_nt: TGTGCCAGCAGCGGAAGGACTAGCGGAACTAGCACAGATACGCAGTATTTT
j_call: TRBJ2-3
d_call: TRBD2
v_call: TRBV9
clone_size: -

cdr3_aa: CASRLNTGELFF
cdr3_nt: TGTGCCAGCAGACTAAACACCGGGGAGCTGTTTTTT
j_call: TRBJ2-2
d_call: -
v_call: TRBV12-3/TRBV12-4
clone_size: few

cdr3_aa: CASSQARRGLAKNIQYF
cdr3_nt: TGTGCCAGCAGCCAAGCTCGACGGGGTCTAGCCAAAAACATTCAGTACTTC
j_call: TRBJ2-4
d_call: -
v_call: TRBV14
clone_size: -

cdr3_aa: CASSFTGGNQPQHF
cdr3_nt: TGCGCCAGCAGCTTCACAGGGGGCAATCAGCCCCAGCATTTT
j_call: TRBJ1-5
d_call: TRBD1
v_call: TRBV5-1
clone_size: -

cdr3_aa: CASTSRGLENIQYF
cdr3_nt: TGTGCCAGCACGTCTAGAGGGCTGGAGAACATTCAGTACTTC
j_call: TRBJ2-4
d_call: -
v_call: TRBV27
clone_size: few

cdr3_aa: CASSLGAYGYTF
cdr3_nt: TGTGCCAGCAGCTTAGGGGCCTATGGCTACACCTTC
j_call: TRBJ1-2
d_call: -
v_call: TRBV12-3/TRBV12-4
clone_size: -

cdr3_aa: CASSADRVGYTF
cdr3_nt: TGCGCCAGCAGCGCCGACAGGGTTGGCTACACCTTC
j_call: TRBJ1-2
d_call: TRBD1
v_call: TRBV5-1
clone_size: -

cdr3_aa: CASSRGRGRNEQYF
cdr3_nt: TGTGCCAGTAGCCGGGGTCGGGGAAGAAACGAGCAGTACTTC
j_call: TRBJ2-7
d_call: -
v_call: TRBV19
clone_size: -

cdr3_aa: CASSLEGTGNQQQFF
cdr3_nt: TGTGCCAGCAGCTTAGAGGGGACAGGGAATCAGCAGCAGTTCTTC
j_call: TRBJ2-1
d_call: TRBD1
v_call: TRBV7-3
clone_size: -